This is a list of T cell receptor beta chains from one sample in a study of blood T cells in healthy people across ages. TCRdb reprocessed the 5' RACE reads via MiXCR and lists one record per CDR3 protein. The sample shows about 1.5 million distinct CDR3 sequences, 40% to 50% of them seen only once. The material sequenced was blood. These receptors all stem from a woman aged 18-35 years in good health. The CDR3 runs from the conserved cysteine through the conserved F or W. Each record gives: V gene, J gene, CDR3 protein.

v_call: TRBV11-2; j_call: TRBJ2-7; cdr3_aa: CASSNLAGDYNEQYF
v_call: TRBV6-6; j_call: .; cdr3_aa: CASSDRGGYEQFF
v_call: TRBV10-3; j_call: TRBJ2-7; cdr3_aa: CAISDPPQAYEQYF
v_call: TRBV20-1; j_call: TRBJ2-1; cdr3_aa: CSASRVGSYNEQFF
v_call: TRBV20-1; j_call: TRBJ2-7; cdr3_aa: CSGRTGLGEQYF
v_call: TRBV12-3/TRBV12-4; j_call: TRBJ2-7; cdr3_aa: CASSLRSPDRAYEQYF
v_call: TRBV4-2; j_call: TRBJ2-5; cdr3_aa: CAGSQDKNLGRAQYF
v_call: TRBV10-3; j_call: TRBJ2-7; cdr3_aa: CAIRGSGGPDEQYF
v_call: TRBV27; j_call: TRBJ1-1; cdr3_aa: CASSRWGGGKNTEAFF
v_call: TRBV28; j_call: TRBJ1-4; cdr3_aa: CASSSYRDPQEKLFF
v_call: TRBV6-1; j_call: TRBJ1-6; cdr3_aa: CASSEIGGPLHF
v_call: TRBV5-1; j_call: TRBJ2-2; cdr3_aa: CASSLETSGRAAGELFF
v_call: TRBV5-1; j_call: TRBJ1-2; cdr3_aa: CASSLGQGISGYGYTF
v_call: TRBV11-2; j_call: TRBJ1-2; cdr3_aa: CASSLVPGANYGYTF
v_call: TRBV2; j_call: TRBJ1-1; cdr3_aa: CASMGQANTEAFF
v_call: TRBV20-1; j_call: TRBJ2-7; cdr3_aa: CSANLLGGGLLEQYF
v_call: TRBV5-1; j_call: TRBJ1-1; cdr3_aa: CASRMGTMNTEAFF
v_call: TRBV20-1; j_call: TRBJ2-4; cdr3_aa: CSSRDQGREQYF
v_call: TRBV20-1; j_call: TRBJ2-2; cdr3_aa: CSARGLAGGFNTGELFF
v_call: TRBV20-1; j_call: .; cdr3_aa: CSVKAGGPSHEQYF
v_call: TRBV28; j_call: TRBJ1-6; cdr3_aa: CASSPLDRDDSPLHF
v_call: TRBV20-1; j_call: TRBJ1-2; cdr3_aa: CSASGTGPYGYTF
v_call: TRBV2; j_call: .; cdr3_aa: CASRGSGYSYEQYF
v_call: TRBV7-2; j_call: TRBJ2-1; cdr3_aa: CASSSGLRADEQFF
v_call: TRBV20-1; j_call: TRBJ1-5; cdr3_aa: CSAPTTGWGFDNQPQHF
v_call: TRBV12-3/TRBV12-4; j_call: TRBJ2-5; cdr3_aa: CASTLGWETQYF
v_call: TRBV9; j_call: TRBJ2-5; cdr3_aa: CASSPSPVAGEETQYF
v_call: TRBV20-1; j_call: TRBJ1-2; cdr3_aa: CSALGGERGGYTF
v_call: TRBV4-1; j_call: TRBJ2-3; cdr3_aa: CASNHTGPSSTDTQYF
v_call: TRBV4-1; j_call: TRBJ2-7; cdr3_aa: CASSQDLTSYEQYF
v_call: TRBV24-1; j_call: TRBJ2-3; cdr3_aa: CAIQGPFDTDTQYF
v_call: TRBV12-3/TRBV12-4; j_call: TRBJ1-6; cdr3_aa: CASSPPGGSGSYNSPLHF
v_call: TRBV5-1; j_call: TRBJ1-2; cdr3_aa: CASSRTGGYSGYTF
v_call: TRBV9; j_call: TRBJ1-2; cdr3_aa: CASRTTGTGGYTF
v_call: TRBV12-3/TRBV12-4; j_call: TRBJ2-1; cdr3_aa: CASTLFASGRIGYNEQFF